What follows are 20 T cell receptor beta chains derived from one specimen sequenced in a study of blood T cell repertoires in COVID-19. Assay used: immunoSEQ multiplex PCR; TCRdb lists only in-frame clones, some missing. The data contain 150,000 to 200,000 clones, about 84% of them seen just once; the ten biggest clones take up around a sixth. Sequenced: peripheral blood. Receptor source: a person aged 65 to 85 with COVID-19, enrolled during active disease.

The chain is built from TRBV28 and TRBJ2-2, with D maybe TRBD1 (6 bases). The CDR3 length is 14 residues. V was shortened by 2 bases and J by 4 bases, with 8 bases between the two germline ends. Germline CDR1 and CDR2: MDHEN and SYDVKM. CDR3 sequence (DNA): TGTGCCAGCAGTTTAGCAGGGGCCACCGGGGAGCTGTTTTTT. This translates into CASSLAGATGELFF.

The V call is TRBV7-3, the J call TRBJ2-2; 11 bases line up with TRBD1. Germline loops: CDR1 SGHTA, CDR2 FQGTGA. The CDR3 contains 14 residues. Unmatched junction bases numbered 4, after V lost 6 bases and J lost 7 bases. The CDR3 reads CASRDRGPGGELFF. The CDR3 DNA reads TGTGCCAGCAGGGACAGGGGGCCCGGCGGGGAGCTGTTTTTT.

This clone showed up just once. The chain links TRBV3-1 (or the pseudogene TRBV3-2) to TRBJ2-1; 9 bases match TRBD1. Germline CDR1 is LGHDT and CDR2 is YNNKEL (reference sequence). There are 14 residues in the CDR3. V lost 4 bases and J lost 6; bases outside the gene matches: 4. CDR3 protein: CASSPQGAINEQFF. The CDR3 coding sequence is TGTGCCAGCAGCCCACAGGGGGCGATCAATGAGCAGTTCTTC.

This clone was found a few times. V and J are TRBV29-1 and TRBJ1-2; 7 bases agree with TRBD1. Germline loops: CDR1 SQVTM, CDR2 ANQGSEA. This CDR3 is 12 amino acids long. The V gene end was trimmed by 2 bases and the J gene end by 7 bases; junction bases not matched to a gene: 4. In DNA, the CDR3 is TGCAGCGTTGAAATCGACAGGGTTGGCTACACCTTC. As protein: CSVEIDRVGYTF.

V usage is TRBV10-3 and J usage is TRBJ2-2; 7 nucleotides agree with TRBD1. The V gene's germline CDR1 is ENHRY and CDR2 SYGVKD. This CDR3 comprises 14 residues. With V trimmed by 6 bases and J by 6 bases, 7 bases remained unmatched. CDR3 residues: CAISTGTASGELFF. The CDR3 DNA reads TGTGCCATCAGCACCGGGACAGCATCCGGGGAGCTGTTTTTT.

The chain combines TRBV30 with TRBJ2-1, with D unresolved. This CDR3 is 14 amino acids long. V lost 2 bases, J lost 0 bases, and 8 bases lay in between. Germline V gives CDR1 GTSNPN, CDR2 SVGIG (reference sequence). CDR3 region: CAWSSKFSYNEQFF. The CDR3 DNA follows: TGTGCCTGGAGTTCTAAGTTCTCCTACAATGAGCAGTTCTTC.

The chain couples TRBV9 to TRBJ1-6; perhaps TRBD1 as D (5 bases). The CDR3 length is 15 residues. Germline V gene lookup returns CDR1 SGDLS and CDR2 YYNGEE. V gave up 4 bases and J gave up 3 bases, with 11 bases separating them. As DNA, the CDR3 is TGTGCCAGCAGCCGCCGGGGGAACTATAATTCACCCCTCCACTTT. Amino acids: CASSRRGNYNSPLHF.

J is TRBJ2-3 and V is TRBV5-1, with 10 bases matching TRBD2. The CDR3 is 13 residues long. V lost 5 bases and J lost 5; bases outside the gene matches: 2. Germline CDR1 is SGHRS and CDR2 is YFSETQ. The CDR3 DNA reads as TGCGCCAGCAGTCTAGCGGGGGAAGATACGCAGTATTTT. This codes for CASSLAGEDTQYF.

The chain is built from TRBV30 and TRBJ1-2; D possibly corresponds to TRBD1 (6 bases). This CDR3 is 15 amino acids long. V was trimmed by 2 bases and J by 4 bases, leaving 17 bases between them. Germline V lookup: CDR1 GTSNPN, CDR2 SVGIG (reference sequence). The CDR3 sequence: CAWSQGTIEIYGYTF. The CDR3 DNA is TGTGCCTGGAGTCAGGGGACCATCGAGATCTATGGCTACACCTTC.

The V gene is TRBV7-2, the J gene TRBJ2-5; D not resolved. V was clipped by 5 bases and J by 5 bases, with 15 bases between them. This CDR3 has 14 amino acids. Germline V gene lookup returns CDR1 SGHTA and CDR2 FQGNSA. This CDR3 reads CASSNPGPRETQYF. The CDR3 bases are TGTGCCAGCAGCAACCCAGGTCCACGGGAGACCCAGTACTTC.

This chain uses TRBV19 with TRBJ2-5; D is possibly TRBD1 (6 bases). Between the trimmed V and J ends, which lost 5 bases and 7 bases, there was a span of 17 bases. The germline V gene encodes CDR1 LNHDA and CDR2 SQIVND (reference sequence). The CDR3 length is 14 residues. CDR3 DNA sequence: TGTGCCAGTAGTGGTGGTCAGGGGAAGCGGACCCAGTACTTC. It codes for CASSGGQGKRTQYF.

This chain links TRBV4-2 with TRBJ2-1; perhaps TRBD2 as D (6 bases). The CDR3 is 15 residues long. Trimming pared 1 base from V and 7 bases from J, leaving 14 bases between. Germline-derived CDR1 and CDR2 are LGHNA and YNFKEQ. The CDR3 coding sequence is TGTGCCAGCAGCCAAGTGGATCTAGCGAGGAATGAGCAGTTCTTC. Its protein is CASSQVDLARNEQFF.

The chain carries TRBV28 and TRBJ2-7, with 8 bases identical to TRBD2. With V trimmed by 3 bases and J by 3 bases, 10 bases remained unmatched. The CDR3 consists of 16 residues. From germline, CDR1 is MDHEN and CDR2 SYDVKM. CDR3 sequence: CASSFGLAGPLYEQYF. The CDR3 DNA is TGTGCCAGCAGTTTTGGGTTAGCGGGGCCACTCTACGAGCAGTACTTC.

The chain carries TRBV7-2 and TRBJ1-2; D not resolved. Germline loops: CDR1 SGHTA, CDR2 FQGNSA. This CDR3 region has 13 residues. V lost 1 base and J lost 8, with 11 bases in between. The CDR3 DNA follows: TGTGCCAGCAGCTTAGGTCTGTCGGGAGGCTACACCTTC. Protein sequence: CASSLGLSGGYTF.

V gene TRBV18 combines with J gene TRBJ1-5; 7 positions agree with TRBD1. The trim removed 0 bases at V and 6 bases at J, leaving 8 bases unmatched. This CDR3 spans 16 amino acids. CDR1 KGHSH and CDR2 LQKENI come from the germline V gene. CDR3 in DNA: TGTGCCAGCTCACCACCGGTCCCCACAGGGGTTCAGCCCCAGCATTTT. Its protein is CASSPPVPTGVQPQHF.

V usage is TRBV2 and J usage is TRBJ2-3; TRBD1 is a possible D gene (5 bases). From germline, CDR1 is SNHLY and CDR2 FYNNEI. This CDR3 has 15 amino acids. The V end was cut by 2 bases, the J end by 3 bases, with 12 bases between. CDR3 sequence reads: CASSEIGSGTDTQYF. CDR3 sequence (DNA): TGTGCCAGCAGTGAAATAGGTTCAGGGACAGATACGCAGTATTTT.

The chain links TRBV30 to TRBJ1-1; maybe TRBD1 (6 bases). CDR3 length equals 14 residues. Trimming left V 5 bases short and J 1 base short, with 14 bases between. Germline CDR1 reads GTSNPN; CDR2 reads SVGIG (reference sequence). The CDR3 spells CAWSKKQGNTEAFF. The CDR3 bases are TGTGCCTGGTCAAAGAAACAGGGGAACACTGAAGCTTTCTTT.

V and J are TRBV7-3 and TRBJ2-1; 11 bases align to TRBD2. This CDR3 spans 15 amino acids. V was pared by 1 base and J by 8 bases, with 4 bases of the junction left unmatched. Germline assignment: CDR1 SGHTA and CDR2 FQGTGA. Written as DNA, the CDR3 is TGTGCCAGCAGCTTAAGTAGCGGGGGGGCTGATGAGCAGTTCTTC. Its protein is CASSLSSGGADEQFF.

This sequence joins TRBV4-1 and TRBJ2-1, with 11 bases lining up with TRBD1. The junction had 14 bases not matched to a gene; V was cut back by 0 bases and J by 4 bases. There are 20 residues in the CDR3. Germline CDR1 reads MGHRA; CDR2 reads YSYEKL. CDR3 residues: CASSQDRGQGAGGGYNEQFF. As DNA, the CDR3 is TGCGCCAGCAGCCAAGACCGAGGACAGGGGGCCGGGGGTGGATACAATGAGCAGTTCTTC.

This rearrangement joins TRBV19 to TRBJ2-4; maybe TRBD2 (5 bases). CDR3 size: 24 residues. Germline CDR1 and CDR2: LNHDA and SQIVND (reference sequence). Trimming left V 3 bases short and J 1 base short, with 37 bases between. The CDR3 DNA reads TGTGCCAGTAGTATGTCGAGGGCTCTCTCGGGGATCCCCAACGATTATTATGCCAAAAACATTCAGTACTTC. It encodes CASSMSRALSGIPNDYYAKNIQYF.